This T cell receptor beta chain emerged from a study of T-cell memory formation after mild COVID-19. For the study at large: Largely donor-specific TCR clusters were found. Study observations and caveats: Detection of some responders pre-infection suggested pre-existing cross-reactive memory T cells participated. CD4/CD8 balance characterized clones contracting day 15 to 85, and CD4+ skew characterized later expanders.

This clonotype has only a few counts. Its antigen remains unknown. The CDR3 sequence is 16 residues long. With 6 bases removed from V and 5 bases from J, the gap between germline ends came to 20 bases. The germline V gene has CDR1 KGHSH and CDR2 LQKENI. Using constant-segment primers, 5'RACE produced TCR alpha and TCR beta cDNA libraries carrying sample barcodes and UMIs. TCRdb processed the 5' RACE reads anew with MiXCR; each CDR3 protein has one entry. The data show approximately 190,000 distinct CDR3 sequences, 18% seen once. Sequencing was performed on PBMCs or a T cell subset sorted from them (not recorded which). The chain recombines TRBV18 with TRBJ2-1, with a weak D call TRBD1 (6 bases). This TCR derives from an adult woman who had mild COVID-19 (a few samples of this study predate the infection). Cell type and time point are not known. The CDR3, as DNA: TGTGCCAGCTCCCGCTTTGAACAGGGTCTGCACAATGAGCAGTTCTTC. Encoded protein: CASSRFEQGLHNEQFF.